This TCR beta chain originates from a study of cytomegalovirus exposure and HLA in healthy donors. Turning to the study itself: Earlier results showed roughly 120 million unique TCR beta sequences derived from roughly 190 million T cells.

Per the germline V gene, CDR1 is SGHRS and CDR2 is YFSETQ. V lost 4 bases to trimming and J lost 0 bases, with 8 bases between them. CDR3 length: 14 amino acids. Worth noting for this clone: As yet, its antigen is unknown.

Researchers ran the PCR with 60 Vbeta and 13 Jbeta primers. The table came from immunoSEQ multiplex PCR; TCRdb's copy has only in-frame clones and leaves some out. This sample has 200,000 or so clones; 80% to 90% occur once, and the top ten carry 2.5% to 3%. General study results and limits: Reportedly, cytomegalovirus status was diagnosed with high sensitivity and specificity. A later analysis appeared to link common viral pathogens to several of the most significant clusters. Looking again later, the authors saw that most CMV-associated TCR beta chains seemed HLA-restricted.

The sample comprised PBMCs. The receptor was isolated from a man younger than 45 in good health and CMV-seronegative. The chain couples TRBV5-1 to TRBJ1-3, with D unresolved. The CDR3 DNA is TGCGCCAGCAGCCTTTCTTACTCTGGAAACACCATATATTTT. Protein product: CASSLSYSGNTIYF.